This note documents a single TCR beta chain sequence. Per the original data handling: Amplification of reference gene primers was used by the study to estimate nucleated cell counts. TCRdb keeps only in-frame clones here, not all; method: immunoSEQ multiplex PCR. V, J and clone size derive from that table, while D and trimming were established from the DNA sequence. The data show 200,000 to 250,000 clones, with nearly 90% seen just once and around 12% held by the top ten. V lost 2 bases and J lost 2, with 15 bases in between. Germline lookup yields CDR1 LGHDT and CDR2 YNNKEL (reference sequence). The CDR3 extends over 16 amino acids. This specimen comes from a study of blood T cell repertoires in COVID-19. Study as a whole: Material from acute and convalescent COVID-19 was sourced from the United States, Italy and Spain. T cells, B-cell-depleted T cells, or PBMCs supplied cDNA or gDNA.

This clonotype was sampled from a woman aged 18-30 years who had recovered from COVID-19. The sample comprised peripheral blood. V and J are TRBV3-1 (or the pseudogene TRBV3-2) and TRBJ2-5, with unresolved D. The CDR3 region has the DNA TGTGCCAGCAGCCAAATAGAGTCAGCGTGGCAAGAGACCCAGTACTTC. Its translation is CASSQIESAWQETQYF.